Shown below are 4 T cell receptor beta chains from a single sample sequenced in a study of cytotoxic CD8 clonotypes in ibrutinib-treated CLL. The data were produced by immunoSEQ multiplex PCR, yet TCRdb's version contains in-frame clones alone and is incomplete. The data hold roughly 45,000 clones, with 65% observed a single time. The sequences come from PBMCs, collected after 24 months of ibrutinib treatment. These receptor sequences come from a human donor with chronic lymphocytic leukemia.

The V call is TRBV11-3, the J call TRBJ2-7; the match to TRBD1 covers 7 bases. Germline CDR1 SGHNT, CDR2 YENEEA. The CDR3 loop spans 14 amino acids. V lost 5 bases to trimming and J lost 7 bases; unmatched junction nucleotides: 11. The CDR3 is CASSSDTGAREQYF. The CDR3 DNA reads TGTGCCAGCAGCAGCGATACAGGGGCGAGGGAGCAGTACTTC.

The chain links TRBV6-5 to TRBJ2-1; D uncertain. Between the trimmed V and J ends, which lost 5 bases and 11 bases, there was a span of 13 bases. Germline loops: CDR1 MNHEY, CDR2 SVGAGI. The CDR3 extends over 12 amino acids. CDR3 region: CASSPGRLKQFF. The CDR3 nucleotides read TGTGCCAGCAGTCCCGGGCGACTTAAGCAGTTCTTC.

The J gene is TRBJ2-7, the V gene TRBV21-1; the tabulated D call, TRBD1, remains unverified against the DNA. TRBV21-1 is termed a pseudogene. The CDR3 loop spans 15 amino acids. The CDR3 sequence is CASSKIPGQHYEQYF. The DNA of the CDR3 is TGTGCCAGCAGCAAAATTCCGGGACAGCACTACGAGCAGTACTTC.

This clone came up once. The DNA for the CDR3 is TGTGCCTGGAGTCCCTACGCCGGGACGGTGAACACTGAAGCTTTCTTT. Protein sequence: CAWSPYAGTVNTEAFF. The chain couples TRBV30 to TRBJ1-1, with a weak D call TRBD1 (5 bases). CDR3 length: 16 residues. V lost 2 bases and J lost 0, with 16 bases in between. CDR1 GTSNPN and CDR2 SVGIG come from the germline V gene (reference sequence).